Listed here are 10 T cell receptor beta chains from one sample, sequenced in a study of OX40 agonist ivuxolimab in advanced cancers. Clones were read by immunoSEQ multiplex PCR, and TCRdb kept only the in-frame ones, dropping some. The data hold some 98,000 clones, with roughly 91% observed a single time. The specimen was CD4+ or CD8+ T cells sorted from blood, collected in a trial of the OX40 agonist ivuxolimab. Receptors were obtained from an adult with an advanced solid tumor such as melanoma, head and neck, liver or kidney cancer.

In DNA form, the CDR3 reads TGTGCCAGCAGCAGGACAGGGGGCTCAGAGACCCAGTACTTC. Amino acids: CASSRTGGSETQYF. This chain joins TRBV7-2 and TRBJ2-5, with 11 nucleotides matching TRBD1. CDR3 length: 14 residues. Germline V CDR1 and CDR2: SGHTA, FQGNSA. The ends lost 5 bases at V and 4 bases at J; junction bases unmatched: 3.

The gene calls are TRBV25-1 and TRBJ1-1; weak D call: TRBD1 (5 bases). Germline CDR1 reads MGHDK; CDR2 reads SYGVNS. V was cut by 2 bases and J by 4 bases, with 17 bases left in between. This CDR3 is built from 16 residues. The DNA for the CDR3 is TGTGCCAGCAGTGAAATGGGGGGTGGTAGAATCACTGAAGCTTTCTTT. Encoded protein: CASSEMGGGRITEAFF.

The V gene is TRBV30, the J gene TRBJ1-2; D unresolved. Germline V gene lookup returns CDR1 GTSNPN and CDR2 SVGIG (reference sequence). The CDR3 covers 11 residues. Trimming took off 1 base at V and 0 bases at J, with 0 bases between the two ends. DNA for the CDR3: TGTGCCTGGAGTGCTAACTATGGCTACACCTTC. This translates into CAWSANYGYTF.

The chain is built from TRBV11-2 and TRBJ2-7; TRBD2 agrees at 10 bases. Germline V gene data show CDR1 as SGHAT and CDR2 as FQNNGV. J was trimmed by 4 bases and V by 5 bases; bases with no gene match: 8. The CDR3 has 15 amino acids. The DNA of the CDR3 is TGTGCCAGCAGCCGACTAGCGGGCCCTTCTTACGAGCAGTACTTC. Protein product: CASSRLAGPSYEQYF.

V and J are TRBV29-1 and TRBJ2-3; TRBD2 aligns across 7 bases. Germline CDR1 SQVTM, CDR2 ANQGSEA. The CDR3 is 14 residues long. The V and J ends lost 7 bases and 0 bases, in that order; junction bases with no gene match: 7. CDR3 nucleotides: TGCAGCGGGGAGGGAGGCCGAAGCACAGATACGCAGTATTTT. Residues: CSGEGGRSTDTQYF.

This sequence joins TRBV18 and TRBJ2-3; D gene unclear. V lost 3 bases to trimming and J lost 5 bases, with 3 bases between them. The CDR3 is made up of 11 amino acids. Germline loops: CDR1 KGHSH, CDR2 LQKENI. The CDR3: CASSPVDTQYF. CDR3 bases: TGTGCCAGCTCACCGGTAGATACGCAGTATTTT.

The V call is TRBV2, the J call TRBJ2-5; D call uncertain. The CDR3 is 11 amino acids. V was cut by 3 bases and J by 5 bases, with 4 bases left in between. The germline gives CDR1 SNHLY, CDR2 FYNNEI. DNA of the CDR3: TGTGCCAGCAGTGAGCATGAGACCCAGTACTTC. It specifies CASSEHETQYF.

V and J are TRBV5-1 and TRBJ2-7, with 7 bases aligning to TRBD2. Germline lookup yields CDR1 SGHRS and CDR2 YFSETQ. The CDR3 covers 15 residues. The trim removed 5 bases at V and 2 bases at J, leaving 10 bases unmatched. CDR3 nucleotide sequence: TGCGCCAGCAGGGGGGAGGGGCGGCTCGCCTACGAGCAGTACTTC. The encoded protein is CASRGEGRLAYEQYF.

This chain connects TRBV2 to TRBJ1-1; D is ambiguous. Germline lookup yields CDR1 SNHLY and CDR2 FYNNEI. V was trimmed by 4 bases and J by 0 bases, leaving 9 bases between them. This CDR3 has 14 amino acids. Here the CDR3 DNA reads TGTGCCAGCAGTGGTCGGTTCATGAACACTGAAGCTTTCTTT. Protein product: CASSGRFMNTEAFF.

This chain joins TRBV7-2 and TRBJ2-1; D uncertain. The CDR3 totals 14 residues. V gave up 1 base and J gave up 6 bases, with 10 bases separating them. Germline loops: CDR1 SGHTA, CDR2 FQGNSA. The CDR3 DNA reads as TGTGCCAGCAGCTTAGATAGACGGACCAATGAGCAGTTCTTC. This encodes CASSLDRRTNEQFF.